Listed below are T cell receptor beta chains from one sample, sequenced in a study of T cell responses to AZD1222 COVID-19 vaccine. Profiled with immunoSEQ multiplex PCR; TCRdb holds only in-frame clones, not every one. The table includes about 120,000 clones, about 94% detected once. The source was peripheral blood, collected 28 days after the second AZD1222 dose. The receptors derive from an adult who received the AZD1222 COVID-19 vaccine. Both conserved end residues are part of each CDR3.

j_gene | v_gene | CDR3aa
TRBJ1-1 | TRBV29-1 | CSVGGLMNTEAFF
TRBJ1-2 | TRBV4-1 | CASSQQGRGNYGYTF
TRBJ1-2 | TRBV27 | CASGDFLGRSYGYTF
TRBJ1-5 | TRBV19 | CASSIRQGVLYSQPQHF
TRBJ2-2 | TRBV14 | CASSHRLNSGGAVGELFF
TRBJ1-2 | TRBV12-3/TRBV12-4 | CASSGTAYGYTF
TRBJ1-5 | TRBV6-2/TRBV6-3 | CASSYRQSGHQPQHF
TRBJ1-2 | TRBV29-1 | CSVQVDRPEGYTF
TRBJ2-1 | TRBV13 | CASSLGFIEQFF
TRBJ1-5 | TRBV2 | CASSLSAQGQSNQPQHF
TRBJ2-2 | TRBV7-9 | CASSLRQGVTGELFF
TRBJ2-7 | TRBV7-9 | CASSAPTDYEQYF
TRBJ2-3 | TRBV7-9 | CALGGGSRGDTQYF
TRBJ1-3 | TRBV27 | CASSLRGSGNTIYF